This T cell receptor (beta chain) was sequenced for a study of monozygotic twins with inflammatory bowel disease (dated by TCRdb to the late 2010s). About the investigation overall: A total of roughly 28 monozygotic twin pairs were included in the full study, comprising nine German pairs (four IBD-concordant, five IBD-discordant) and 19 IBD-discordant Danish pairs. The search for disease-associated traits relied mainly on comparing IBD patients with their genetically identical healthy co-twins within discordant pairs. Each individual had, on average, about 151 000 unique TCRalpha sequences and 181 000 unique TCRbeta sequences available for analysis.

With regard to this clonotype: Its recognized antigen is unknown.

General study outcomes and caveats: Because patients received different immunosuppressive treatments, the repertoires may have picked up extra background noise and variability between individuals. TCRbeta repertoire diversity, by inverse Simpson index, was decreased in IBD patients compared with their healthy co-twins. No difference in repertoire similarity was observed between concordant and discordant twins, possibly owing to limited statistical power. The results gave no support for a single strong signal or clonotype linked to IBD. Compared with healthy twins, IBD patients had fewer clonotypes in common with other individuals, a difference most pronounced in patients showing signs of disease activity. The analysis was unable to tell apart different T cell subtypes.

A roughly 2.5 ml peripheral blood sample was drawn into PAXgene tubes per donor and stored at -80°C. Total RNA was isolated from whole blood with the PAXgene blood miRNA kit on an automated QIAcube, without T cell sorting. Peripheral blood from monozygotic twin pairs concordant or discordant for inflammatory bowel disease was subjected to deep TCRalpha and TCRbeta repertoire profiling with unique molecular barcoding. For every twin pair, smoking habits were documented, and each individual was categorised as a current, former or never smoker. Libraries were made using 5' RACE. For each TCR library, around 3,500 ng of total RNA was used. For each sample, cDNA synthesis with SMARTScribe reverse transcriptase was split into eight separate reactions. Unique molecular identifiers containing a 6-nucleotide sample barcode were introduced through template switching during cDNA synthesis. Amplification of TCRalpha and TCRbeta cDNA involved two nested PCRs of approximately 16 and 9 cycles, and each PCR was followed by bead purification. Before amplification, cDNA was treated with uracil DNA-glycosylase and purified using the QIAquick PCR purification kit. In the second PCR, Illumina TruSeq-compatible adapters and sample-specific barcodes were added. Library quality and concentration were assessed using TapeStation and Qubit, and approximately 5 ng of each library was pooled. Sequencing of pooled libraries was carried out on an Illumina HiSeq2500 single-index Rapid Run using 2 x 100 bp reads and custom sequencing primers. As for how the authors treated the data: UMI-based consensus assembly with MiGEC version 1.2.6 was used to correct PCR and sequencing errors. MiXCR version 2.1.1 was used to carry out V(D)J alignment, clonotype assembly and CDR3 extraction. To normalise gene usage, clonotype sharing and MAIT/NKT TCR abundance, the analysis used the top 1000, 10 000 and 20 000 clonotypes per sample. After downsampling to 27 000 UMIs, diversity was calculated as the inverse Simpson index using the vegan R package. Statistical testing used paired Mann-Whitney U tests on the discordant twin pairs and applied Benjamini-Hochberg correction for multiple testing. Each CDR3 protein sequence appears as one entry after TCRdb reprocessed the reads, and no DNA is included. The V and J calls, along with clone size, are taken from TCRdb and not from the paper's own processing. The sample's table lists a count of fewer than 550,000 distinct CDR3 sequences. The top ten constitute 2% to 3% of the sample.

This TCR was recovered from a human donor with ulcerative colitis or Crohn's disease, or a healthy co-twin of an affected twin (not recorded which). The sample comprised blood.

The CDR3 region has the sequence CASSYQGAVNTEAFF. The sequence is built from TRBV5-6 and TRBJ1-1; TCRdb's D call, TRBD1, is unchecked because there is no DNA. The germline V gene specifies SGHDT as CDR1 and YYEEEE as CDR2. The CDR3 sequence holds 15 residues, the cysteine and phenylalanine included. No DNA appears here. The CDR3 plus the reference TRBV5-6 and TRBJ1-1 genes for the other parts give the full variable domain: DAGVTQSPTHLIKTRGQQVTLRCSPKSGHDTVSWYQQALGQGPQFIFQYYEEEERQRGNFPDRFSGHQFPNYSSELNVNALLLGDSALYLCASSYQGAVNTEAFFGQGTRLTVV.